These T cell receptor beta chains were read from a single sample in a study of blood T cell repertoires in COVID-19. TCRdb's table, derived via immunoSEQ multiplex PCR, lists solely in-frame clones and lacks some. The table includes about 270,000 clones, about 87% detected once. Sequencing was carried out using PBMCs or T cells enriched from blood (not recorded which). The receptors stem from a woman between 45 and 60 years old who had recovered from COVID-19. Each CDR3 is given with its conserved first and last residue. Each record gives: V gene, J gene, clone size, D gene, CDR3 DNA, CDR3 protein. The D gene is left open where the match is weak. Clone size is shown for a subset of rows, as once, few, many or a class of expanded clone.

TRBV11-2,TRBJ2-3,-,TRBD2,TGTGCCAGCAGCCTTACTAGCGACGTCACGAATACGCAGTATTTT,CASSLTSDVTNTQYF
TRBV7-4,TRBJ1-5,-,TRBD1,TGTGCCAGCAGCGTCACCCAAGGTGTCCCAGGGGGCGGGCAGCCCCAGCATTTT,CASSVTQGVPGGGQPQHF
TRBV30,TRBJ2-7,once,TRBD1,TGTGCCTGGAGCGCGGACAGGGGCTACGAGCAGTACTTC,CAWSADRGYEQYF
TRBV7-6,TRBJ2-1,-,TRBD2,TGTGCCAGCAGCCAGGGGAGACTAGCGGGCAACAATGAGCAGTTCTTC,CASSQGRLAGNNEQFF
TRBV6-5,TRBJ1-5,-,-,TGTGCCAGCAGCTCCGGGGTTCAACAGCCCCAGCATTTT,CASSSGVQQPQHF
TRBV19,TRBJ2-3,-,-,TGTGCCAGTAGTATAGATCAGGCAGGCGGCACAGATACGCAGTATTTT,CASSIDQAGGTDTQYF
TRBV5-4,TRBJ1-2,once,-,TGTGCCAGCAGCTTGTATGGGGAGGAGGACTATGGCTACACCTTC,CASSLYGEEDYGYTF
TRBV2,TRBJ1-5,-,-,TGTGCCAGCAGTGAAACAGAGTTCAATCAACCCCAGCATTTT,CASSETEFNQPQHF
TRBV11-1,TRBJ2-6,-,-,TGTGCCAGCAGCTTAGGCTACTCTGGGGCCAACGTCCTGACTTTC,CASSLGYSGANVLTF
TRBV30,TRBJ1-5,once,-,TGTGCCTGGAGTGTACAGGGCAATCAGCCCCAGCATTTT,CAWSVQGNQPQHF
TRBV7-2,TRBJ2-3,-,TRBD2,TGTGCCAGCAACGACCAGCGCCGCGGGGGGACGCAGTATTTT,CASNDQRRGGTQYF
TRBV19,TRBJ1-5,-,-,TGTGCCAGTAGTACTGAGGGGGGCGGGGGTCAGCCCCAGCATTTT,CASSTEGGGGQPQHF
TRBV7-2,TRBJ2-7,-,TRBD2,TGTGCCAGCAGACTTACTAGCGGGATCTACGAGCAGTACTTC,CASRLTSGIYEQYF
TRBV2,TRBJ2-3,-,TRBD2,TGTGCCAGCAAGGGGACGAGGACTAGCTATGAATTCACAGATACGCAGTATTTT,CASKGTRTSYEFTDTQYF
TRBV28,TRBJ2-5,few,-,TGTGCCAGCACCCTCCTACACCAAGAGACCCAGTACTTC,CASTLLHQETQYF
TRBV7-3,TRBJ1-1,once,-,TGTGCCAGCAGATTGACAGAGAACACTGAAGCTTTCTTT,CASRLTENTEAFF
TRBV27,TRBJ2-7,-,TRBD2,TGTGCCAGCAGTTTACTAGCGGGTAGGGAGCAGTACTTC,CASSLLAGREQYF
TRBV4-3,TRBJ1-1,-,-,TGCGCCAGCAGCCCCGGGCGGGGCAGGGAGGACACTGAAGCTTTCTTT,CASSPGRGREDTEAFF
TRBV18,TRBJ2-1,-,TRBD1,TGTGCCAGCTCAGGCCGGGACAGGGATGAGCAGTTCTTC,CASSGRDRDEQFF
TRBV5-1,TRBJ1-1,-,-,TGCGCCAGCAGCTTTTTTCAAGGGGCGGCGTGGGACACTGAAGCTTTCTTT,CASSFFQGAAWDTEAFF
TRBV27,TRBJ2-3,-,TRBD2,TGTGCCAGCGGGGCGCGGGAGGGTAGCACAGATACGCAGTATTTT,CASGAREGSTDTQYF
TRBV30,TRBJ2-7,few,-,TGTGCCTGGAGTGTATCACGTAGCGAGCAGTACTTC,CAWSVSRSEQYF
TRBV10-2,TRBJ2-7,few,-,TGCGCCAGCAGTGCGGCCGGCGGGCCCTACGAGCAGTACTTC,CASSAAGGPYEQYF
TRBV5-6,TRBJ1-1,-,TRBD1,TGTGCCAGCAGCTCAGGGACAGAGTCGTACACTGAAGCTTTCTTT,CASSSGTESYTEAFF
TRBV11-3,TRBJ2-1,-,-,TGTGCCAGCAGCTTCGGCGGTTCCTACAATGAGCAGTTCTTC,CASSFGGSYNEQFF
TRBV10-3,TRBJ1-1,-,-,TGTGCCATCAGTGATTTAAGTAGAGCTTTCTTT,CAISDLSRAFF
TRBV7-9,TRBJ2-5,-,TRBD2,TGTGCCAGCAGCTTAGCGGAACTAGCGGGTTTGGAGACCCAGTACTTC,CASSLAELAGLETQYF